The entry that follows covers one T cell receptor (beta chain) sequence. CD45RO-negative cells were positively selected for CCR7, leaving out terminally differentiated effector memory CD45RA+ cells. These data belong to a study of shared clonotypes between healthy human individuals. CDR3 length: 18 amino acids. Looked up from germline, CDR1 is MRHNA and CDR2 is SNTAGT. The V and J ends lost 4 bases and 0 bases, in that order; junction bases with no gene match: 4. Running of the assay took place at deep level. Each PCR replicate from the sorted subsets contained about 200 ng DNA, which is tens of thousands of T cell genomes. The method was immunoSEQ multiplex PCR; TCRdb's version includes in-frame clones alone and lacks a portion of them. The sample records hundreds of thousands of clones, 95% to 96% being singletons.

Material: naive CD8+ T cells sorted from blood. The source is a woman aged 25-40 years in good health. The V and J genes are TRBV6-4 and TRBJ2-1; 15 bases are a match to TRBD2. The CDR3, as DNA: TGTGCCAGCAGTGGGACTAGCGGGAGGGAAAGCTCCTACAATGAGCAGTTCTTC. This encodes CASSGTSGRESSYNEQFF.